This is a list of T cell receptor beta chains from one sample in a study of human T cells and chemical hapten exposure. TCRdb reprocessed the RACE reads with MiXCR, giving one entry per CDR3 protein. The table lists around 67,000 distinct CDR3 sequences, 8.5% of them singletons, with 3% to 4.5% in the top ten. The sample was whole blood, taken in connection with sensitization to the hapten diphenylcyclopropenone (DPC). All receptors come from a woman aged 50 to 60 with alopecia areata. Some clones in this sample may be carry-over from other donors' samples. Both conserved end residues are part of each CDR3. D genes are given only for firm matches. Some rows mark clone size as missing; the rest say once, few, many or name a class of expanded clone.

v_gene	abundance	d_gene	j_gene	CDR3aa	CDR3nt
TRBV20-1	many	-	TRBJ1-5	CSATLPGGNQPQHF	TGCAGTGCTACCCTTCCGGGAGGCAATCAGCCCCAGCATTTT
TRBV4-2	few	-	TRBJ1-1	CASSQEDPGNAEAFF	TGTGCCAGCAGCCAAGAGGACCCGGGGAACGCTGAAGCTTTCTTT
TRBV20-1	many	-	TRBJ2-3	CSASTGGNTDTQYF	TGCAGTGCTAGTACTGGCGGAAACACAGATACGCAGTATTTT
TRBV7-2	-	-	TRBJ2-5	CASSGWDGETQYF	TGTGCCAGCAGCGGATGGGACGGTGAGACCCAGTACTTC
TRBV4-1	few	TRBD1	TRBJ1-4	CASAPQGQGDEKLFF	TGCGCCAGCGCTCCACAGGGGCAAGGAGATGAAAAACTGTTTTTT
TRBV4-3	few	TRBD2	TRBJ2-2	CASSRTTSGNAGELFF	TGCGCCAGCAGCCGGACGACTAGCGGGAACGCCGGGGAGCTGTTTTTT
TRBV11-2	many	-	TRBJ1-1	CASSSSGTTTEAFF	TGTGCCAGCAGCTCCTCCGGGACCACCACTGAAGCTTTCTTT
TRBV27	few	-	TRBJ2-7	CASRSSYGAPYEQYF	TGTGCCAGCAGATCTTCATATGGAGCTCCCTACGAGCAGTACTTC
TRBV14	many	-	TRBJ1-2	CASSLTQGSYGYTF	TGTGCCAGCAGCCTTACACAGGGAAGCTATGGCTACACCTTC
TRBV12-3/TRBV12-4	-	-	TRBJ2-4	CASTLGSAGQYF	TGTGCCAGCACCCTTGGGTCCGCCGGCCAGTACTTC
TRBV20-1	many	-	TRBJ2-3	CSVPLDTQYF	TGCAGTGTTCCTCTAGATACGCAGTATTTT
TRBV19	-	-	TRBJ2-1	CATSPSSYNEQFF	TGTGCCACCTCCCCCTCGTCCTACAATGAGCAGTTCTTC
TRBV20-1	many	-	TRBJ1-6	CSARHRPDSPLHF	TGCAGTGCTAGACACAGACCGGATTCACCCCTCCACTTT
TRBV20-1	-	-	TRBJ2-7	CSAPTEYEQYF	TGCAGTGCACCGACAGAGTACGAGCAGTACTTC
TRBV7-2	-	TRBD2	TRBJ2-5	CASSFQAGGWETQYF	TGTGCCAGCAGCTTCCAGGCGGGAGGGTGGGAGACCCAGTACTTC
TRBV29-1	many	-	TRBJ2-3	CSCLADTQYF	TGCAGCTGCTTGGCAGATACGCAGTATTTT
TRBV4-2	-	-	TRBJ1-4	CASSLPTNEKLFF	TGTGCCAGCAGCTTACCAACTAATGAAAAACTGTTTTTT
TRBV12-3/TRBV12-4	few	TRBD1	TRBJ2-7	CASSVGQGPYEQYF	TGTGCCAGCAGTGTGGGACAGGGGCCGTACGAGCAGTACTTC
TRBV20-1	many	-	TRBJ2-7	CSARRLSGTSYEQYF	TGCAGTGCTAGACGACTCAGCGGCACGTCCTACGAGCAGTACTTC
TRBV6-1	few	TRBD2	TRBJ2-3	CASSEGLAGTDTQYF	TGTGCCAGCAGTGAAGGACTAGCGGGCACAGATACGCAGTATTTT
TRBV20-1	few	TRBD1	TRBJ2-7	CSALGGQGSYEQYF	TGCAGTGCTCTAGGGGGACAGGGCTCCTACGAGCAGTACTTC
TRBV12-3/TRBV12-4	few	-	TRBJ2-6	CASSLHGASGANVLTF	TGTGCCAGCTCTCTTCATGGAGCCTCTGGGGCCAACGTCCTGACTTTC
TRBV6-1	once	TRBD1	TRBJ1-1	CASTGDREVEAFF	TGTGCCAGCACTGGGGACAGGGAAGTTGAAGCTTTCTTT
TRBV20-1	few	TRBD2	TRBJ2-3	CSARVGTSGSLTDTQYF	TGCAGTGCGAGAGTGGGGACTAGCGGGAGTCTAACAGATACGCAGTATTTT
TRBV29-1	few	-	TRBJ1-2	CSVDPGVHYGYTF	TGCAGCGTTGACCCAGGGGTTCACTATGGCTACACCTTC
TRBV12-3/TRBV12-4	many	TRBD2	TRBJ2-1	CASSLTTGLAGGRNEQFF	TGTGCCAGCAGTCTTACTACTGGACTAGCGGGAGGTAGGAATGAGCAGTTCTTC
TRBV13	few	TRBD2	TRBJ2-7	CASSLQRGPWGEQYF	TGTGCCAGCAGCTTACAGCGGGGACCCTGGGGCGAGCAGTACTTC
TRBV2	-	-	TRBJ2-3	CASSEAALVTDTQYF	TGTGCCAGCAGTGAAGCCGCACTAGTAACAGATACGCAGTATTTT
TRBV4-1	-	-	TRBJ1-1	CASRGLRGRTEAFF	TGCGCCAGCCGGGGGCTAAGGGGAAGGACTGAAGCTTTCTTT
TRBV10-3	-	-	TRBJ2-1	CAISESREIYNEQFF	TGTGCCATCAGTGAGTCCCGGGAGATCTACAATGAGCAGTTCTTC
TRBV12-3/TRBV12-4	few	-	TRBJ1-6	CASSNAGQSSPLHF	TGTGCCAGCAGCAATGCCGGACAGTCATCACCCCTCCACTTT
TRBV27	-	TRBD1	TRBJ2-5	CASASDRGWETQYF	TGTGCCAGCGCCTCAGACAGGGGATGGGAGACCCAGTACTTC
TRBV2	-	TRBD2	TRBJ2-1	CASSESLERLAGEQFF	TGTGCCAGCAGTGAGTCCCTAGAGAGACTAGCGGGAGAGCAGTTCTTC
TRBV4-2	-	TRBD2	TRBJ2-7	CASSHTAGGDEQYF	TGTGCCAGCAGCCATACAGCGGGAGGTGACGAGCAGTACTTC
TRBV24-1	-	TRBD1	TRBJ1-2	CATSEGQGTSYTF	TGTGCCACCAGTGAAGGACAGGGTACGAGCTACACCTTC
TRBV6-2/TRBV6-3	few	-	TRBJ1-1	CASSYRGRWTEAFF	TGTGCCAGCAGTTATAGAGGGAGATGGACTGAAGCTTTCTTT
TRBV6-5	many	-	TRBJ1-6	CASSYPGGSPLHF	TGTGCCAGCAGTTACCCCGGCGGCTCACCCCTCCACTTT
TRBV2	few	-	TRBJ2-5	CASSDPVSRVGETQYF	TGTGCCAGCAGTGACCCTGTTTCGCGGGTGGGAGAGACCCAGTACTTC
TRBV28	-	-	TRBJ2-7	CASSPRRGGLYEQYF	TGTGCCAGCAGTCCCCGGAGGGGGGGACTTTACGAGCAGTACTTC
TRBV29-1	few	-	TRBJ2-2	CSASNPTRENTGELFF	TGCAGCGCCTCTAACCCCACTAGAGAGAACACCGGGGAGCTGTTTTTT